This is a list of T cell receptor beta chains from one sample in a study of blood T cell repertoires in COVID-19. Sequencing used immunoSEQ multiplex PCR; TCRdb keeps in-frame clones, though not all of them. Among more than 250,000 clones listed, about nine tenths were seen once. Sequenced sample: peripheral blood. The receptors were sampled from a woman between 45 and 65 years old with COVID-19, enrolled during active disease. The CDR3 runs from the conserved cysteine through the conserved F or W. The order of the fields is J gene, CDR3 length, clone size, V gene, D gene, CDR3 protein, CDR3 DNA. D genes are given only for firm matches. Part of the rows lack a size; the others show once, few, many or a class for expanded clones.

>TRBJ2-5|14|NA|TRBV24-1|NA
CATSDQGLGETQYF
TGTGCCACCAGTGATCAGGGTCTGGGAGAGACCCAGTACTTC
>TRBJ1-1|15|NA|TRBV19|NA
CASSIVNTPNTEAFF
TGTGCCAGTAGTATTGTAAACACCCCAAACACTGAAGCTTTCTTT
>TRBJ1-1|11|NA|TRBV10-2|NA
CASGSYTEAFF
TGCGCGTCAGGGTCGTACACTGAAGCTTTCTTT
>TRBJ1-1|15|NA|TRBV19|TRBD1
CASSVLDRSGTEAFF
TGTGCCAGTAGTGTGCTGGACAGGAGCGGCACTGAAGCTTTCTTT
>TRBJ2-5|16|NA|TRBV27|NA
CASSHIRDSYQETQYF
TGTGCCAGCAGTCACATCCGGGACTCGTACCAAGAGACCCAGTACTTC
>TRBJ1-1|13|NA|TRBV29-1|NA
CSVGSNRNTEAFF
TGCAGCGTTGGTAGTAACAGGAACACTGAAGCTTTCTTT
>TRBJ1-5|14|NA|TRBV25-1|NA
CASSEFQGNQPQHF
TGTGCCAGCAGTGAATTTCAGGGTAATCAGCCCCAGCATTTT
>TRBJ1-4|14|NA|TRBV19|NA
CASSTAGYLEKLFF
TGTGCCAGTAGTACCGCGGGCTACTTGGAAAAACTGTTTTTT
>TRBJ2-1|12|NA|TRBV12-3/TRBV12-4|NA
CASSLRDNEQFF
TGTGCCAGCAGTTTGAGGGACAATGAGCAGTTCTTC
>TRBJ1-1|15|once|TRBV11-2|NA
CASSLQNARVYETFF
TGTGCCAGCAGCTTACAAAACGCCAGGGTATACGAGACTTTCTTT
>TRBJ2-3|14|few|TRBV30|TRBD2
CAWKAGLGPNTQYF
TGTGCCTGGAAAGCGGGATTGGGGCCGAATACGCAGTATTTT
>TRBJ1-1|12|NA|TRBV30|NA
CACRVGNTEAFF
TGTGCCTGTCGGGTAGGGAACACTGAAGCTTTCTTT
>TRBJ2-2|14|NA|TRBV24-1|NA
CATGRGSGTGELFF
TGTGCCACTGGTAGAGGTTCGGGCACCGGGGAGCTGTTTTTT
>TRBJ2-7|14|NA|TRBV6-2/TRBV6-3|TRBD1
CASSRQGNYAEQYF
TGTGCCAGCAGTCGACAGGGAAACTACGCCGAGCAGTACTTC
>TRBJ2-1|15|NA|TRBV2|TRBD2
CASSERAGSYNEQFF
TGTGCCAGCAGTGAGCGAGCGGGATCTTACAATGAGCAGTTCTTC
>TRBJ2-3|17|NA|TRBV5-1|TRBD2
CASSLGATSGSTDTQYF
TGCGCCAGCAGCTTGGGCGCGACTAGCGGTAGCACAGATACGCAGTATTTT
>TRBJ2-3|16|NA|TRBV4-3|TRBD2
CASSQEMASGWDTQYF
TGCGCCAGCAGCCAAGAGATGGCTAGCGGGTGGGATACGCAGTATTTT
>TRBJ1-5|15|NA|TRBV6-1|NA
CASSEVQAGIQPQHF
TGTGCCAGCAGTGAAGTACAGGCTGGGATTCAGCCCCAGCATTTT
>TRBJ2-5|15|NA|TRBV7-2|NA
CASSPGTLEKETQYF
TGTGCCAGCAGCCCGGGGACACTAGAGAAAGAGACCCAGTACTTC
>TRBJ1-1|14|NA|TRBV13|TRBD1
CASSQTGKNTEAFF
TGTGCCAGCAGCCAGACAGGGAAGAACACTGAAGCTTTCTTT
>TRBJ1-2|15|NA|TRBV6-5|NA
CASSYSVNPNYGYTF
TGTGCCAGCAGTTATTCGGTCAATCCTAACTATGGCTACACCTTC
>TRBJ2-7|15|NA|TRBV19|TRBD1
CASSTDRGTHYEQYF
TGTGCCAGTAGTACGGACAGGGGGACTCACTACGAGCAGTACTTC
>TRBJ1-1|15|NA|TRBV10-2|TRBD1
CASRAKDRVNTEAFF
TGCGCCAGCAGAGCCAAAGACAGGGTGAACACTGAAGCTTTCTTT
>TRBJ1-5|14|NA|TRBV2|NA
CASSLRQPDQPQHF
TGTGCCAGCAGTCTCCGACAGCCAGATCAGCCCCAGCATTTT
>TRBJ1-2|13|once|TRBV29-1|NA
CSVDPGNTNGYTF
TGCAGCGTTGACCCGGGGAATACGAATGGCTACACCTTC
>TRBJ2-3|15|NA|TRBV7-2|NA
CASTLDVGRTDTQYF
TGTGCCAGCACTTTAGATGTGGGGCGCACAGATACGCAGTATTTT
>TRBJ2-2|15|few|TRBV2|NA
CASSVNQGNTGELFF
TGTGCCAGCAGCGTAAACCAGGGGAACACCGGGGAGCTGTTTTTT
>TRBJ2-3|12|NA|TRBV29-1|TRBD1
CSSRQGADTQYF
TGCAGCAGCCGACAGGGTGCAGATACGCAGTATTTT
>TRBJ2-2|15|NA|TRBV27|TRBD1
CASSPRTGNTGELFF
TGTGCCAGCAGTCCCAGGACAGGGAACACCGGGGAGCTGTTTTTT
>TRBJ2-7|17|once|TRBV19|NA
CASSTPSPLGPSYEQYF
TGTGCCAGTTCGACCCCCTCACCACTGGGGCCCTCCTACGAGCAGTACTTC
>TRBJ2-5|15|NA|TRBV24-1|TRBD2
CATSDSGLVRETQYF
TGTGCCACCAGTGATTCAGGACTAGTCCGAGAGACCCAGTACTTC
>TRBJ2-3|15|NA|TRBV5-1|TRBD1
CASSFMGQSTDTQYF
TGCGCCAGCAGCTTTATGGGACAGAGCACAGATACGCAGTATTTT
>TRBJ1-1|14|NA|TRBV7-3|NA
CASSLGGAVTEAFF
TGTGCCAGCAGCTTAGGAGGGGCTGTCACTGAAGCTTTCTTT
>TRBJ1-2|14|NA|TRBV27|TRBD1
CASTKDRGSYGYTF
TGTGCCAGCACGAAGGACAGGGGCTCCTATGGCTACACCTTC
>TRBJ2-3|14|NA|TRBV7-3|NA
CASSFSGAGYTQYF
TGTGCCAGCAGCTTCTCGGGAGCAGGGTATACGCAGTATTTT
>TRBJ1-5|14|NA|TRBV18|TRBD1
CASSPQGQNQPQHF
TGTGCCAGCTCCCCTCAGGGACAGAATCAGCCCCAGCATTTT
>TRBJ2-5|13|NA|TRBV27|NA
CASSFGGSETQYF
TGTGCCAGCAGTTTTGGGGGGAGTGAGACCCAGTACTTC
>TRBJ2-3|14|NA|TRBV7-2|NA
CASSLAREADTQYF
TGTGCCAGCAGCTTAGCCAGGGAAGCAGATACGCAGTATTTT
>TRBJ2-3|18|NA|TRBV11-2|TRBD2
CASSFGLAGSTSTDTQYF
TGTGCCAGCAGCTTTGGACTAGCGGGGTCGACTAGCACAGATACGCAGTATTTT
>TRBJ2-6|16|NA|TRBV19|NA
CASSIGGSSGANVLTF
TGTGCCAGTAGTATAGGGGGCAGCTCTGGGGCCAACGTCCTGACTTTC
>TRBJ2-6|14|NA|TRBV2|NA
CASSDFSGANVLTF
TGTGCCAGCAGTGACTTCTCTGGGGCCAACGTCCTGACTTTC
>TRBJ2-1|15|once|TRBV5-1|TRBD2
CASSYDGTRPNEQFF
TGCGCCAGCAGTTACGATGGGACTAGGCCAAATGAGCAGTTCTTC